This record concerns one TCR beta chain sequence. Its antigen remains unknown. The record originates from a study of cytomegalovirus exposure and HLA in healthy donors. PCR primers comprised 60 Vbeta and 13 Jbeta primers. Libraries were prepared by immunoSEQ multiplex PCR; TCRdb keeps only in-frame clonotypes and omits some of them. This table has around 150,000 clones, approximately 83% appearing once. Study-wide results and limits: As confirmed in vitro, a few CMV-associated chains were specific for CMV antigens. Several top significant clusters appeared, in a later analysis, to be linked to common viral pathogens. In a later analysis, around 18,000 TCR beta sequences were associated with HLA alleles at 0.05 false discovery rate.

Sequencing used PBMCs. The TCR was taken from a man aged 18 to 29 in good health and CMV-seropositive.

CDR3 region: CASSFPTRVDGETQYF. CDR3 coding DNA: TGTGCCAGCAGCTTCCCGACTAGAGTCGATGGAGAGACCCAGTACTTC. The V call is TRBV7-2, the J call TRBJ2-5, with a weak D call TRBD2 (6 bases). CDR1 and CDR2 from the germline V gene are SGHTA and FQGNSA. The length of the CDR3 is 16 residues. Trimming pared 3 bases from V and 4 bases from J, leaving 18 bases between.